The 4 T cell receptor beta chains reported below all come from one sample, sequenced in a study of T cells in tuberculosis. Clones were read by immunoSEQ multiplex PCR, and TCRdb kept only the in-frame ones, dropping some. The table lists about 40,000 clones, roughly 94% of them singletons, with around 4.2% in the top ten. Sample time point: new active TB diagnosis, blood taken before or within 7 days of starting treatment. The material was PBMCs, obtained at tuberculosis diagnosis. Receptors were obtained from an adult with tuberculosis.

This chain joins TRBV7-7 and TRBJ2-2; D may be TRBD2 (5 bases). The germline V gene encodes CDR1 SSHAT and CDR2 FNYEAQ (reference sequence). CDR3 length: 14 residues. V was trimmed by 5 bases and J by 5 bases, leaving 12 bases between them. DNA of the CDR3: TGTGCCAGCAGCCCCCAACGAGGGACCGGGGAGCTGTTTTTT. Its translation is CASSPQRGTGELFF.

The chain joins TRBV11-2 to TRBJ2-6; D unresolved. The V and J ends lost 1 base and 0 bases respectively, with 4 bases between them. The CDR3 runs to 15 residues. Germline V gene data show CDR1 as SGHAT and CDR2 as FQNNGV. CDR3: CASSLGASGANVLTF. CDR3 sequence (DNA): TGTGCCAGCAGCTTAGGCGCCTCTGGGGCCAACGTCCTGACTTTC. The full variable domain, with the rest looked up from reference TRBV11-2 and TRBJ2-6, is EAGVAQSPRYKIIEKRQSVAFWCNPISGHATLYWYQQILGQGPKLLIQFQNNGVVDDSQLPKDRFSAERLKGVDSTLKIQPAKLEDSAVYLCASSLGASGANVLTFGAGSRLTVL.

The rearrangement joins TRBV29-1 to TRBJ1-1; no reliable D call. The germline CDR1 and CDR2 sequences are SQVTM and ANQGSEA. The germline V and J ends were trimmed by 5 bases and 5 bases, with 15 bases remaining between them. This CDR3 region has 13 residues. CDR3: CSVFAEPRTEAFF. The CDR3 DNA sequence: TGCAGCGTTTTTGCAGAGCCGAGGACTGAAGCTTTCTTT.

The chain carries TRBV2 and TRBJ2-7; D unresolved. The V gene lost 0 bases and the J gene lost 6 bases, with 9 bases spanning the gap. CDR1 and CDR2 from the germline V gene are SNHLY and FYNNEI. This CDR3 region has 13 residues. The CDR3 sequence is CASSEAAAGEQYF. For the CDR3, the DNA is TGTGCCAGCAGTGAAGCAGCCGCTGGCGAGCAGTACTTC. The full variable domain, with the rest looked up from reference TRBV2 and TRBJ2-7, is EPEVTQTPSHQVTQMGQEVILRCVPISNHLYFYWYRQILGQKVEFLVSFYNNEISEKSEIFDDQFSVERPDGSNFTLKIRSTKLEDSAMYFCASSEAAAGEQYFGPGTRLTVT.